The rows below give T cell receptor beta chains drawn from one sample of a study of memory CD4+ T cells and cytomegalovirus serostatus. Some clones are missing from TCRdb's copy, which holds only in-frame ones; the method was immunoSEQ multiplex PCR. The sample records 45,000 to 50,000 clones, just under 80% being singletons. The sequencing sample was made of memory CD4+ T cells from blood. The receptors shown here come from an adult in good health and CMV-seronegative. Both conserved end residues are part of each CDR3.

V	J	CDR3
TRBV7-2	TRBJ1-3	CASRTGGAVGNTIYF
TRBV28	TRBJ1-3	CASEGQVLSGNTIYF
TRBV10-3	TRBJ2-5	CAISEPGYGAGETQYF
TRBV2	TRBJ2-1	CASSERPLAGGSEQFF
TRBV28	TRBJ2-7	CASSPIGSYEQYF
TRBV6-1	TRBJ1-2	CASSEGDRGEVGYTF
TRBV7-9	TRBJ1-4	CASSYRQDNEKLFF
TRBV5-1	TRBJ2-5	CASSLGWLAGGPTSQETQYF
TRBV29-1	TRBJ2-1	CSVVLAGVTNEQFF
TRBV5-1	TRBJ2-7	CASSSRQGRDEQYF
TRBV6-5	TRBJ2-7	CASSQSGPVSEQYF
TRBV9	TRBJ1-6	CASSVGQGRGSPLHF
TRBV2	TRBJ1-4	CASKRTGANEKLFF
TRBV4-1	TRBJ2-5	CASSPGTQETQYF
TRBV6-5	TRBJ1-2	CASKDGTGGIYGYTF
TRBV7-2	TRBJ1-3	CASSYSSTGASGNTIYF
TRBV6-1	TRBJ2-3	CASSENEDTQYF
TRBV5-5	TRBJ1-3	CASSQIPRVAGNTIYF
TRBV11-2	TRBJ1-2	CASRPLRDRSNYGYTF
TRBV9	TRBJ1-6	CASSVRDRGNSPLHF
TRBV2	TRBJ2-1	CASSEFGAGRNEQFF
TRBV28	TRBJ1-5	CASSTRTGENQPQHF
TRBV9	TRBJ2-1	CASSVGGLAGGRYNEQFF
TRBV6-1	TRBJ2-5	CASRRLAGGTETQYF
TRBV11-2	TRBJ1-3	CASSVRGVSGNTIYF
TRBV5-4	TRBJ1-6	CASSLGDMAASPLHF
TRBV27	TRBJ1-1	CASSLAGGQNTEAFF